The 9 T cell receptor beta chains reported below all come from one sample, sequenced in a study of T-cell reconstitution after alpha-beta-depleted transplantation in children (dated by TCRdb to the mid-2010s). Interpreted using the paper, the treatment or condition label stands for: allogeneic hematopoietic cell transplantation with graft depleted of TCRalphabeta T cells and CD19 B cells. The library relied on PCR. Data came from an Illumina HiSeq 2500. TCR libraries were prepared with molecular barcoding, using unique molecular identifiers to normalize TCRbeta repertoire quantification. TCRdb handled the public reads itself, with Q25 trimming in fastp and clone calling in MiXCR, and kept productive beta chains. Duplicate CDR3 protein sequences are folded into a single record with the most common DNA and genes. The sample profile shows about 980,000 distinct CDR3 sequences; 25% to 35% of them were found once. The ten largest clones add up to 25% to 35% of the sample.

The input for sequencing was PBMCs, mostly from graft donor cells, taken 360 days after TCRalphabeta/CD19-depleted stem cell transplant. All receptors come from a boy under three years old who had a stem cell transplant for SCID, so the T cells may come from the graft donor.

This clonotype was recorded a few times. The chain recombines TRBV30 with TRBJ2-1; D unclear. The CDR3 spans 14 residues. The ends were cut back, 0 bases at V and 9 bases at J, with 15 bases in the middle. The germline V gene has CDR1 GTSNPN and CDR2 SVGIG (reference sequence). The DNA for the CDR3 is TGTGCCTGGAGTGTACACAAAGGGATCACTGAGCAGTTCTTC. This codes for CAWSVHKGITEQFF.

This chain links TRBV5-5 with TRBJ1-4; the D is unclear. CDR1 and CDR2 (germline): SGHKS, YYEKEE (reference sequence). There are 15 residues in the CDR3. Deletions cut 6 bases from V and 5 bases from J, with 17 bases between. The CDR3 here is CASTHLRRRNEKLFF. CDR3 sequence (DNA): TGTGCCAGCACCCACCTGAGGAGGCGGAATGAAAAACTGTTTTTT.

This clonotype turned up a few times. The chain uses TRBV10-3 and TRBJ2-1, with TRBD1 matching over 7 bases. The CDR3 has 13 residues. Germline CDR1 ENHRY, CDR2 SYGVKD. V was pared by 4 bases and J by 5 bases, with 2 bases of the junction left unmatched. CDR3 bases: TGTGCCATCAGTGCGGGACAGAACAATGAGCAGTTCTTC. It is translated as CAISAGQNNEQFF.

V and J are TRBV15 and TRBJ1-5, with D possibly TRBD1 on 6 matching bases. Germline CDR1 and CDR2: LNHNV and YYDKDF (reference sequence). The CDR3 is made up of 14 amino acids. Trimming took 0 bases from V and 7 from J, leaving 10 bases between them. The CDR3 loop is CATSRDLTGQPQHF. DNA of the CDR3: TGTGCCACCAGCAGAGATCTTACAGGGCAGCCCCAGCATTTT.

The gene calls are TRBV9 and TRBJ2-7, with 9 bases fitting TRBD1. The CDR3 is 12 amino acids. The trim removed 3 bases at V and 6 bases at J, leaving 1 base unmatched. Germline CDR1 is SGDLS and CDR2 is YYNGEE. The CDR3 loop is CASSEDRGEQYF. The CDR3 nucleotides read TGTGCCAGCAGCGAGGACAGGGGCGAGCAGTACTTC.

V and J are TRBV20-1 and TRBJ2-7, with D maybe TRBD1 (6 bases). The length of the CDR3 is 13 residues. Trimming pared 3 bases from V and 8 bases from J, leaving 17 bases between. In germline, CDR1 is DFQATT, CDR2 SNEGSKA (reference sequence). This CDR3 is CSASSRRQAQQYF. The CDR3 region has the DNA TGCAGTGCTAGTTCAAGAAGACAGGCCCAGCAGTACTTC.

This clonotype was counted a few times. The chain employs TRBV29-1 and TRBJ1-2; the D is unclear. This CDR3 region has 11 residues. Trimming took 7 bases from V and 3 from J, leaving 9 bases between them. The germline CDR1 and CDR2 sequences are SQVTM and ANQGSEA. Written as DNA, the CDR3 is TGCAGCGCTCTAAGGGACTATGGCTACACCTTC. Translating it yields CSALRDYGYTF.

This chain connects TRBV7-2 to TRBJ1-1, with 7 bases aligning to TRBD1. This CDR3 is 16 amino acids long. The V segment lost 1 base and the J segment 1 base; nucleotides outside the gene matches: 6. Germline lookup yields CDR1 SGHTA and CDR2 FQGNSA. CDR3 region: CASSLGYRGSNTEAFF. Written as DNA, the CDR3 is TGTGCCAGCAGCTTAGGATACAGGGGCTCGAACACTGAAGCTTTCTTT.

This clonotype was found a few times. This chain joins TRBV19 and TRBJ2-1, with 7 bases identical to TRBD1. Germline CDR1 and CDR2: LNHDA and SQIVND (reference sequence). V lost 4 bases, J lost 5 bases, and 8 bases stayed unmatched. CDR3 length equals 15 residues. CDR3 bases: TGTGCCAGTAGTACTCCACGGACAGGAAACAATGAGCAGTTCTTC. Its translation: CASSTPRTGNNEQFF.